The T cell receptor (beta chain) under discussion was sequenced for a study of cytotoxic CD8 clonotypes in ibrutinib-treated CLL. A remark on this clone: Its antigen is as yet unknown.

The CDR3 spans 15 residues. Germline V gene lookup returns CDR1 KGHSH and CDR2 LQKENI. Trimming left V 6 bases short and J 3 bases short, with 14 bases between. Genomic DNA for TCR beta libraries, around 2 micrograms, came from cryopreserved PBMCs. Assay: immunoSEQ multiplex PCR; the TCRdb copy retains only in-frame clones and omits some. The data hold about 160,000 clones, with around nine tenths observed a single time. Findings and limits, study-wide: An increase in clonality occurred at ibrutinib response, followed by a return toward baseline at progression.

This TCR came from a human donor with chronic lymphocytic leukemia. Sequences were derived from PBMCs, sampled at disease progression, from a patient treated with ibrutinib. The genes are TRBV18 and TRBJ1-4; possibly TRBD1 for D (6 bases). Written as DNA, the CDR3 is TGTGCCAGCTCCGCACAGACAGGCTCTAATGAAAAACTGTTTTTT. It translates to CASSAQTGSNEKLFF.